This record covers a single T cell receptor beta chain. Germline V gives CDR1 GTSNPN, CDR2 SVGIG (reference sequence). J gave up 7 bases and V 4 bases, and 4 bases lay outside the gene matches. The CDR3 runs 14 residues. The data were obtained in a study of beta chain features in type 1 diabetes. Study-wide background: Healthy donors and patients had similar age, gender and cell yields.

Since all of the isolated RNA was reverse transcribed, expressed TCRB transcripts were what got sequenced. Repertoires were generated with immunoSEQ multiplex PCR, while TCRdb's copy carries only in-frame clones and drops some. The table shows about 350,000 clones, with about 19% occurring only once. Naive, central memory, regulatory and stem cell-like memory cells within the CD4+ compartment were sorted using CD45RO/CCR7/CD25/CD127/CD95/CD27. Sequenced material: naive CD4+ T cells from blood. The clonotype comes from a woman aged 18-29 years in good health. The chain links TRBV30 to TRBJ2-1; 13 positions match TRBD2. CDR3 sequence (DNA): TGTGCCTGGACTGGACTAGCGGGAGTGAATGAGCAGTTCTTC. Its translation: CAWTGLAGVNEQFF.